This TCR beta chain was identified in a study of shared clonotypes between healthy human individuals. Study in general: Ranging from 18 to 49 in age, donors were two women and three men. General study points: Shared clonotypes: 4.5% to 6% naive CD4, about 3.3% naive CD8, about 2.5% memory CD4, roughly 0.4% memory CD8.

This CDR3 spans 17 amino acids. The V gene end was trimmed by 5 bases and the J gene end by 2 bases; junction bases not matched to a gene: 8. Looked up from germline, CDR1 is SGHVS and CDR2 is FQNEAQ. Comments on this clone: The antigen is not known.

Assay used: immunoSEQ multiplex PCR; TCRdb lists only in-frame clones, some missing. The table lists roughly 2.2 million clones, 85% to 95% of them singletons. The specimen was naive CD4+ T cells from PBMCs. The subset here: CD45RA+ positively selected. The clonotype comes from a man aged 18 to 30 in good health. Some clones in this sample may be carry-over from other donors' samples. The chain uses TRBV7-8 and TRBJ1-4; 10 bases agree with TRBD1. This CDR3 is CASSGDRGFSTNEKLFF. In nucleotides, the CDR3 is TGTGCCAGCAGCGGGGACAGGGGATTTTCGACTAATGAAAAACTGTTTTTT.